The rows below give T cell receptor beta chains drawn from one sample of a study of T cell repertoires in cytomegalovirus infection. TCRdb analysed the reads with MiXCR anew, one entry per CDR3 protein. The data contain around 260,000 distinct CDR3 sequences, roughly 24% of them singletons. Sequencing input: PBMCs. The receptors here all came from a human donor in good health (CMV status not recorded). Some clones in this sample may be carry-over from other donors' samples. CDR3s include the opening cysteine and the closing phenylalanine or tryptophan. The D gene is left open where the match is weak. Clone sizes are given selectively: once, few, many, or a class where the clone is expanded.

V	J	length	D	size	DNA	CDR3
TRBV29-1	TRBJ1-1	10	.	few	TGCAGCGCCCAGGGCGGGGAAGCTTTCTTT	CSAQGGEAFF
TRBV12-3/TRBV12-4	TRBJ2-3	14	.	few	TGTGCCAGCAGTCCCGGACACCCTGGGGATACGCAGTATTTT	CASSPGHPGDTQYF
TRBV30	TRBJ1-1	12	TRBD1	.	TGTGCCTGGAGCGCAGGGGGGGCTGAAGCTTTCTTT	CAWSAGGAEAFF
TRBV6-2/TRBV6-3	TRBJ1-5	15	TRBD1	many	TGTGCCAGCAATAGCCCTACAGGGGCCCGACAGCCCCAGCATTTT	CASNSPTGARQPQHF
TRBV7-2	TRBJ1-2	13	.	.	TGTGCCAGCAGCTTAACGACAGAAGACGGCTACACCTTC	CASSLTTEDGYTF
TRBV7-6	TRBJ1-2	13	.	many	TGTGCCAGCAGCTTATTGGGGGAGAATGGCTACACCTTC	CASSLLGENGYTF
TRBV7-2	TRBJ2-7	12	.	few	TGTGCCAGCAGCCGGGCCTTCTACGAGCAGTACTTC	CASSRAFYEQYF
TRBV20-1	TRBJ2-6	12	.	.	TGCAGCGTCCGGCCTGGGGCCAACGTCCTGACTTTC	CSVRPGANVLTF
TRBV7-3	TRBJ1-2	14	TRBD1	many	TGTGCCAGCAGCTTATACCGACAGGGATATGGCTACACCTTC	CASSLYRQGYGYTF
TRBV6-2/TRBV6-3	TRBJ2-7	13	TRBD2	many	TGTGCCAGCAGTCAGACGACTAGCGGGAGCCCGGACTTC	CASSQTTSGSPDF
TRBV29-1	TRBJ1-5	13	TRBD1	.	TGCAGCGTTGCGGACAGGATCAATCAGCCCCAGCATTTT	CSVADRINQPQHF
TRBV5-6	TRBJ1-1	16	.	few	TGTGCCAGCAGCTTTCCGTCAGGGGTTGTCAGCACTGAAGCTTTCTTT	CASSFPSGVVSTEAFF
TRBV5-6	TRBJ1-5	13	.	many	TGTGCCAGCAGACGACGGGGGGATCAGCCCCAGCATTTT	CASRRRGDQPQHF
TRBV7-2	TRBJ2-1	15	.	.	TGTGCCAGCAGCCCTACCCGGGGCTCCTACAATGAGCAGTTCTTC	CASSPTRGSYNEQFF
TRBV6-6	TRBJ1-6	14	TRBD1	.	TGTGCCAGCAGGCGGGACAGCTATAATTCACCCCTCCACTTT	CASRRDSYNSPLHF
TRBV20-1	TRBJ2-3	14	.	few	TGCAGTGCTAGAGAGGTGATTCGGGTCAATACGCAGTATTTT	CSAREVIRVNTQYF
TRBV7-2	TRBJ2-3	13	.	many	TGTGCCACCGGACAGAGGAGAACAGATACGCAGTATTTT	CATGQRRTDTQYF
TRBV11-2	TRBJ2-3	15	TRBD1	.	TGTGCCAGCAGCCTCCGACAGGGATTCACAGATACGCAGTATTTT	CASSLRQGFTDTQYF
TRBV6-1	TRBJ1-3	15	TRBD1	.	TGTGCCAGCAGTTTCGGACAGGGGCAAGGAAACACCATATATTTT	CASSFGQGQGNTIYF
TRBV6-2/TRBV6-3	TRBJ1-1	15	.	many	TGTGCCAGCAGCACCCGGTTTCGGGTGAACACTGAAGCTTTCTTT	CASSTRFRVNTEAFF
TRBV5-1	TRBJ2-3	14	TRBD1	few	TGCGCCAGCAGCCAGGGGGCAAGAACAGATACGCAGTATTTT	CASSQGARTDTQYF
TRBV6-6	TRBJ2-5	15	TRBD1	few	TGTGCCAGCGGGACAGCCGAACTTATCCAAGAGACCCAGTACTTC	CASGTAELIQETQYF
TRBV9	TRBJ2-6	19	.	.	TGTGCCAGCAGCGTAGGGCCGGGACACGCGAGCTCTGGGGCCAACGTCCTGACTTTC	CASSVGPGHASSGANVLTF
TRBV28	TRBJ1-2	12	TRBD1	few	TGTGCCAGTACAGGGGAGATGAGCGGCTACACCTTC	CASTGEMSGYTF
TRBV19	TRBJ2-2	15	.	few	TGTGCCAGTAGTTATCAGATAATGGGCACCGGGGAGCTGTTTTTT	CASSYQIMGTGELFF
TRBV28	TRBJ2-1	12	.	.	TGTGCCAGCAGAGAAGGGGGCAATGAGCAGTTCTTC	CASREGGNEQFF
TRBV19	TRBJ1-5	15	.	many	TGTGCCAGTAGTATAGATGGACGGAGAAATCAGCCCCAGCATTTT	CASSIDGRRNQPQHF
TRBV19	TRBJ2-1	15	.	few	TGTGCCAGTAGTAGTGACTTGGGCATATACAATGAGCAGTTCTTC	CASSSDLGIYNEQFF
TRBV5-1	TRBJ2-1	15	TRBD2	few	TGCGCCAGCAGCGTTGCAGCGGGGGGCCCCAATGAGCAGTTCTTC	CASSVAAGGPNEQFF
TRBV20-1	TRBJ1-5	15	.	.	TGCAGTGCTAGAGGGAGGGGGGAGAACAATCAGCCCCAGCATTTT	CSARGRGENNQPQHF
TRBV7-2	TRBJ2-7	13	.	many	TGTGCCAGCAGCTTAGGCGACATCTACGAGCAGTACTTC	CASSLGDIYEQYF
TRBV27	TRBJ2-4	17	.	.	TGTGCCAGCAGTTCGGCAGGGCGTCGTTCGGCCAAAAACATTCAGTACTTC	CASSSAGRRSAKNIQYF
TRBV7-9	TRBJ2-1	14	.	.	TGTGCCACCAGGGGCGGGGGCGAAGGCAATGAGCAGTTCTTC	CATRGGGEGNEQFF
TRBV6-2/TRBV6-3	TRBJ2-7	13	.	few	TGTGCCAGCAGTAGGACAGAAACCTACGAGCAGTACTTC	CASSRTETYEQYF
TRBV7-8	TRBJ1-5	15	.	many	TGTGCCAGCAGCTTATTAGGGGAAGATAAATGGCCCCAGCATTTT	CASSLLGEDKWPQHF
TRBV2	TRBJ2-7	13	TRBD1	few	TGTGCCAGCAGTGAAGGGACAGGGGGAATACAGTACTTC	CASSEGTGGIQYF
TRBV7-8	TRBJ2-2	14	.	many	TGTGCCAGCAGCTTAGGGACAAGTACCGGGGAGCTGTTTTTT	CASSLGTSTGELFF
TRBV3-1	TRBJ1-6	15	TRBD1	.	TGTGCCAGCAGCTCTCGGACAGGGTGGAATTCACCCCTCCACTTT	CASSSRTGWNSPLHF
TRBV29-1	TRBJ1-4	12	.	.	TGCAGCGTTGGAGTCTTAGGTGAAAAACTGTTTTTT	CSVGVLGEKLFF
TRBV20-1	TRBJ2-1	16	.	once	TGCAGTGCTAGACCCCATGGTAGGACATCCTACAATGAGCAGTTCTTC	CSARPHGRTSYNEQFF